This TCR beta chain was captured by sequencing in a study of vaccination and CD4 T cells after COVID-19. Cultured CD4+ T cells had their DNA profiled by the Oncomine TCR Beta short-read assay. TCRdb re-called the PCR reads with MiXCR, one entry per CDR3 protein. The data show fewer than 25,000 distinct CDR3 sequences, approximately 40% seen once. This CDR3 has 18 residues. The germline CDR1 and CDR2 sequences are MNHEY and SMNVEV (reference sequence). The germline V and J ends were trimmed by 5 bases and 3 bases, with 23 bases remaining between them. Stated treatment: approximately 9-day PBMC culture with coronavirus spike peptide pools or control peptides (ViraFEST assay). This clonotype occurred a few times. Its specificity is not known.

This chain joins TRBV27 and TRBJ1-3, with D possibly matching TRBD1 (5 bases). Sequenced input: cultured CD4+ T cells from blood. The TCR comes from a human donor with COVID-19. This CDR3 reads CASSRGVSGAAGGNTIYF. The CDR3 coding sequence is TGTGCCAGCAGTCGGGGGGTGAGTGGTGCCGCTGGTGGAAACACCATATATTTT.